This TCR beta chain is from a study of post-analysis software for immune sequencing data. Included in the TCR beta cDNA libraries were unique molecular identifiers. One entry per CDR3 protein, called by TCRdb with MiXCR from the PCR reads. This table holds 820,000 or so distinct CDR3 sequences, 53% found once. The sequence was collected from a girl aged 10-17 years with multiple sclerosis. The specimen was blood.

In nucleotides, the CDR3 is TGTGCCAGCTCACCCCGGGGAGCACTAGCCAAAAACATTCAGTACTTC. It is translated as CASSPRGALAKNIQYF. The J gene is TRBJ2-4, the V gene TRBV18, with D maybe TRBD2 (5 bases). The CDR3 contains 16 residues. The V gene's germline CDR1 is KGHSH and CDR2 LQKENI. Trimming shortened V by 3 bases and J by 0 bases, and 12 bases separated the two germline ends.